This TCR beta chain appears in the sequencing data of a study of cytomegalovirus exposure and HLA in healthy donors. Study as a whole: According to later analysis, the same platform produced the roughly 120 validation and several hundred first-cohort repertoires. Overall study results and limits: According to the study, roughly 160 TCR beta chains were cytomegalovirus-associated. In the approximately 130 validation repertoires, about 94% of cluster scores exceeded 0, per a later analysis.

Repertoires were generated with immunoSEQ multiplex PCR, while TCRdb's copy carries only in-frame clones and drops some. The table has about 150,000 clones, roughly nine tenths seen once. A note on this clone: The antigen remains unidentified.

Among the 120 or so subjects of the validation cohort, separate from the 666-subject first cohort, were the donors. The CDR3 has 14 residues. CDR1 is SEHNR, CDR2 FQNEAQ, per germline (reference sequence). V was trimmed by 1 base and J by 4 bases, leaving 10 bases between them. This chain uses TRBV7-9 with TRBJ1-2, with D possibly being TRBD1 (6 bases). Sequencing was performed on PBMCs. The receptor was derived from a woman aged 18-35 years in good health and CMV-seropositive. The CDR3 region has the DNA TGTGCCAGCAGCTTAGTTGGGGGCCCCTATGGCTACACCTTC. Translating it yields CASSLVGGPYGYTF. The full variable domain, with the rest looked up from reference TRBV7-9 and TRBJ1-2, is DTGVSQNPRHKITKRGQNVTFRCDPISEHNRLYWYRQTLGQGPEFLTYFQNEAQLEKSRLLSDRFSAERPKGSFSTLEIQRTEQGDSAMYLCASSLVGGPYGYTFGSGTRLTVV.